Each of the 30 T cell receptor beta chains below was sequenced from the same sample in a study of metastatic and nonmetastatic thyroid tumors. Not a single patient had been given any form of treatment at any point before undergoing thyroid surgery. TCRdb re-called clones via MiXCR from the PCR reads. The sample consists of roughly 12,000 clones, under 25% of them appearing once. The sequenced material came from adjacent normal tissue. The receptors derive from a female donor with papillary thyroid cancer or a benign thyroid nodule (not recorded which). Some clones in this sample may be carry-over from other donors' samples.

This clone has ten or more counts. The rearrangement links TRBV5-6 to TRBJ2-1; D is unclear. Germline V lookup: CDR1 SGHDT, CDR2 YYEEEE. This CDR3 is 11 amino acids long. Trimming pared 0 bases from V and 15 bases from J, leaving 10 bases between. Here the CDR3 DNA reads TGTGCCAGCAGCTTGGGAAGGGATACGTTCTTC. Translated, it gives CASSLGRDTFF.

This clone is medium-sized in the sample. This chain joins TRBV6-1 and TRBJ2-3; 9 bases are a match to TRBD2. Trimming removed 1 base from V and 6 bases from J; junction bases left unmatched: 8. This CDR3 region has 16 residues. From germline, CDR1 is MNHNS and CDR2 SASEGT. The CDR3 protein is CASSEEGSGSKDTQYF. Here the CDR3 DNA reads TGTGCCAGCAGTGAAGAGGGTAGCGGGAGCAAGGATACGCAGTATTTT.

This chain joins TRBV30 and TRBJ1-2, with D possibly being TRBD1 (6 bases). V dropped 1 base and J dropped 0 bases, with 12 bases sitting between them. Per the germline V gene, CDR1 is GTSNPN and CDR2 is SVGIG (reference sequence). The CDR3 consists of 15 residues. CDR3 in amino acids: CAWSETWTANYGYTF. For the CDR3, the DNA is TGTGCCTGGAGTGAAACTTGGACAGCTAACTATGGCTACACCTTC.

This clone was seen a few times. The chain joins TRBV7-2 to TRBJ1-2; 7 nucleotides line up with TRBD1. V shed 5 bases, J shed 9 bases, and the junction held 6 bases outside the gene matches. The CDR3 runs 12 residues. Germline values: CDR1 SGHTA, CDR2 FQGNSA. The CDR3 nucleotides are TGTGCCAGCAGCACCCCCAGGGGGAGCTACACCTTC. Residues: CASSTPRGSYTF.

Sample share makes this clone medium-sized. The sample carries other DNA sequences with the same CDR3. In DNA, the CDR3 is TGTGCCAGCAGACCGACAGGCCCCAACACTGAAGCTTTCTTT. Translating gives CASRPTGPNTEAFF. The rearrangement links TRBV12-3 or TRBV12-4 to TRBJ1-1, with a weak D call TRBD1 (6 bases). V lost 6 bases, J lost 2 bases, and 13 bases lay in between. CDR3 length equals 14 residues.

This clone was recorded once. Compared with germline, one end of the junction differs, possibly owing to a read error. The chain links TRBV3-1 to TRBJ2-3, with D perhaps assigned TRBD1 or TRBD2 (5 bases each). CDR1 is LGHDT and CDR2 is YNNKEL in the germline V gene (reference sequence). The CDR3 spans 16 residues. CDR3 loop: CASSLELGGKHRYAVF. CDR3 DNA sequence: TGTGCCAGCAGCCTTGAGCTTGGGGGAAAGCACAGATACGCAGTATTT.

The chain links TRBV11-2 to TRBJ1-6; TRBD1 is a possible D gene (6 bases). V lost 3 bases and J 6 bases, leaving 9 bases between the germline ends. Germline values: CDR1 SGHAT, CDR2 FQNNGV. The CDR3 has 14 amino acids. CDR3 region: CASSFIGGNSPLHF. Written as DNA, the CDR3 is TGTGCCAGCAGCTTTATAGGGGGTAATTCACCCCTCCACTTT.

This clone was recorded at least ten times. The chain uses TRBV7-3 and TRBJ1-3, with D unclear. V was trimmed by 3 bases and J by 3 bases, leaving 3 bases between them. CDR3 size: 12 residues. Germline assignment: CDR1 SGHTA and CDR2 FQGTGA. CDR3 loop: CASSFDGNTIYF. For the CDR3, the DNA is TGTGCCAGCAGCTTTGATGGAAACACCATATATTTT.

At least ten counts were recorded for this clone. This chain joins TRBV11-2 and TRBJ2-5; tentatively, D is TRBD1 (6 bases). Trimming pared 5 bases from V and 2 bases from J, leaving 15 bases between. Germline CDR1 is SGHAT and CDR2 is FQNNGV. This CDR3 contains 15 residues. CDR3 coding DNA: TGTGCCAGCAGCACTCTCACAGGGAGTCAAGAGACCCAGTACTTC. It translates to CASSTLTGSQETQYF.

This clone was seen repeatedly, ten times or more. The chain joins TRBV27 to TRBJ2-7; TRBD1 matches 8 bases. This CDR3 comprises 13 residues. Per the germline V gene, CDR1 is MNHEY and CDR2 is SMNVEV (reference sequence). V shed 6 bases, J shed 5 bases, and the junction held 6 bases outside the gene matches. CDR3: CASRYGQGDEQYF. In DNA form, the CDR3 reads TGTGCCAGCAGGTATGGACAGGGAGACGAGCAGTACTTC.

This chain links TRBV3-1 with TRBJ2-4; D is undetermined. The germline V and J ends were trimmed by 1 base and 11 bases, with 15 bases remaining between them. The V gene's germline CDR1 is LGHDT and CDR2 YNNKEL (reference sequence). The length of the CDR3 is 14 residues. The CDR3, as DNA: TGTGCCAGCAGCCAAGGCTTATCTATAAATTTTCAGTACTTC. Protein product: CASSQGLSINFQYF.

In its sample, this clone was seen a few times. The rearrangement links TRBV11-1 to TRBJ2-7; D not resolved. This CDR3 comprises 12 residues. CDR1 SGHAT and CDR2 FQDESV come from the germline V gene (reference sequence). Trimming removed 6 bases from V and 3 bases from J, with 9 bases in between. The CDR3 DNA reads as TGTGCCAGCAGTCTTACCAACTACGAGCAGTACTTC. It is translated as CASSLTNYEQYF. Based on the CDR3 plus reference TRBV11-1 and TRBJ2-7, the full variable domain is EAEVAQSPRYKITEKSQAVAFWCDPISGHATLYWYRQILGQGPELLVQFQDESVVDDSQLPKDRFSAERLKGVDSTLKIQPAELGDSAMYLCASSLTNYEQYFGPGTRLTVT.

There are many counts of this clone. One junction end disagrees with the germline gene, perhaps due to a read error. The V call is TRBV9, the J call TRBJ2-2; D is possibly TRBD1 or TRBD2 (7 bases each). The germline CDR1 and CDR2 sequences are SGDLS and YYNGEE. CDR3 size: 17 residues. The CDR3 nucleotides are TGTGCCAGCAGCGTAGGCGTCAGGGGGGGATACACCGGGGAGCTGCTTTTT. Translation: CASSVGVRGGYTGELLF. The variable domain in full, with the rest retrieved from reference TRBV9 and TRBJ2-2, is DSGVTQTPKHLITATGQRVTLRCSPRSGDLSVYWYQQSLDQGLQFLIQYYNGEERAKGNILERFSAQQFPDLHSELNLSSLELGDSALYFCASSVGVRGGYTGELLFGEGSRLTVL.

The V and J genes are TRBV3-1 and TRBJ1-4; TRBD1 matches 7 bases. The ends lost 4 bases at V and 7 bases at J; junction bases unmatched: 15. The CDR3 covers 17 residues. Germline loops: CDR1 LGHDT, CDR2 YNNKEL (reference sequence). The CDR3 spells CASSLQMRGLGGEKLFF. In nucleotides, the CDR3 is TGTGCCAGCAGCCTCCAGATGAGGGGGCTTGGGGGTGAAAAACTGTTTTTT.

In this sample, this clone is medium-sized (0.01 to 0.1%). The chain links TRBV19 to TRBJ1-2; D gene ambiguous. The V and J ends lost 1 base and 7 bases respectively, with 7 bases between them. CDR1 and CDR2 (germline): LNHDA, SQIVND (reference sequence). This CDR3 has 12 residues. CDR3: CASSIVRGGYTF. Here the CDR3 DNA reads TGTGCCAGTAGTATAGTTCGGGGTGGCTACACCTTC.

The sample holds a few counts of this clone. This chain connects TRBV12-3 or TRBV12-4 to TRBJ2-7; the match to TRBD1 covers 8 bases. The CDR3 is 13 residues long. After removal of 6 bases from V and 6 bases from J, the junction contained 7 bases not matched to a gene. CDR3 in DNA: TGTGCCAGCAGGTATGGACAGGGAGGCGAGCAGTACTTC. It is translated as CASRYGQGGEQYF.

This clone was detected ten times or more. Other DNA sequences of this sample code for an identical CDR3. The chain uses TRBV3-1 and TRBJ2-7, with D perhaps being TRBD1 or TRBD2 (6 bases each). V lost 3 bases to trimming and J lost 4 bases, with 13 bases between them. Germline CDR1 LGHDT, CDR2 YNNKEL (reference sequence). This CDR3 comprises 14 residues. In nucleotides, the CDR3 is TGTGCCAGCAGCCAGCTACAGGGAGGTTACGAGCAGTACTTC. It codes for CASSQLQGGYEQYF.

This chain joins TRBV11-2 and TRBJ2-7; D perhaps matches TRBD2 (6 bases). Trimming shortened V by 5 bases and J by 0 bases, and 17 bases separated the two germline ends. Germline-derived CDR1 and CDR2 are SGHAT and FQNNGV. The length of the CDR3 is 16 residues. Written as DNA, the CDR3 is TGTGCCAGCAGCCCTAGGGTTGGGGGGAGCTCCTACGAGCAGTACTTC. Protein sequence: CASSPRVGGSSYEQYF.

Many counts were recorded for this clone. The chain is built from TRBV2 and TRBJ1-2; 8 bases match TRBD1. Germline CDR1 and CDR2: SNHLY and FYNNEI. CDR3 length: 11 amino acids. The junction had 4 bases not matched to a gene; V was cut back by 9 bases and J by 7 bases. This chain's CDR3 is CARRTGGGYTF. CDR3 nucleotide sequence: TGTGCCAGACGAACAGGGGGTGGCTACACCTTC.

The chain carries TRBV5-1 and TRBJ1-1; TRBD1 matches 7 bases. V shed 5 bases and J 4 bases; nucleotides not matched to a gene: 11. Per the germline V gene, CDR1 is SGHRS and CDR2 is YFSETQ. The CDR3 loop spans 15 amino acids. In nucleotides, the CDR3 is TGCGCCAGCAGTCGTTCGGACAGGTCGAGCACTGAAGCTTTCTTT. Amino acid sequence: CASSRSDRSSTEAFF.

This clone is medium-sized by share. This chain's CDR3 is CASSTKTGTGVRGYTF. The CDR3 region has the DNA TGCGCCAGCAGCACCAAAACCGGGACAGGGGTTAGGGGCTACACCTTC. V gene TRBV4-3 combines with J gene TRBJ1-2, with 10 bases aligning to TRBD1. Germline-derived CDR1 and CDR2 are LGHNA and YSLEER. The CDR3 totals 16 residues. Germline trimming cut 5 bases from V and 8 bases from J; bases unmatched to any gene: 14.

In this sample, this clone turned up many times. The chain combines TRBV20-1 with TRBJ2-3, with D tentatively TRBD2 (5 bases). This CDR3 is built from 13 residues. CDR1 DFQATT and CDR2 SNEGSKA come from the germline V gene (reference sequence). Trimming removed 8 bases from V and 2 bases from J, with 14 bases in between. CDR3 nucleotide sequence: TGCAGTCTAGCTGCTCGGGCCACAGATACGCAGTATTTT. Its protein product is CSLAARATDTQYF.

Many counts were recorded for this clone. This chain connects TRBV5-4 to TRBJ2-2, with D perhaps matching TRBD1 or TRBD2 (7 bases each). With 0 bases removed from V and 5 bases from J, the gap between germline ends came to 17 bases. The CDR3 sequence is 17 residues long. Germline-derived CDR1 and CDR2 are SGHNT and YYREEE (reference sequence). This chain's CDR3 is CASSLEGGGRGTGELFF. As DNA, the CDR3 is TGTGCCAGCAGCTTGGAAGGGGGCGGGAGAGGTACCGGGGAGCTGTTTTTT.

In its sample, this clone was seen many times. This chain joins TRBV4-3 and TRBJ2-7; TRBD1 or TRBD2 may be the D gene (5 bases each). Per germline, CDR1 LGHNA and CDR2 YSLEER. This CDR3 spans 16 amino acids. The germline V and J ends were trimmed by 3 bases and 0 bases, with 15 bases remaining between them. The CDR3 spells CASSHGDSGYSYEQYF. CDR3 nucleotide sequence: TGCGCCAGCAGCCATGGAGACAGCGGTTACTCCTACGAGCAGTACTTC.

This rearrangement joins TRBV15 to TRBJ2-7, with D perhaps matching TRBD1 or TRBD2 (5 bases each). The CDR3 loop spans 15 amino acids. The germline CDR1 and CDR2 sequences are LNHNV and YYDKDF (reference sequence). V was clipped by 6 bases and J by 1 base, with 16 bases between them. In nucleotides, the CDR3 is TGTGCCACCAGTGCTAACCGGGACGGGTCCTACGAGCAGTACTTC. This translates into CATSANRDGSYEQYF.

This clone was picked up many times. CDR3 sequence reads: CASSETGGRIRDTEAFF. The DNA for the CDR3 is TGTGCCAGCAGCGAGACAGGGGGCAGGATTCGGGACACTGAAGCTTTCTTT. V usage is TRBV7-8 and J usage is TRBJ1-1, with TRBD1 matching 10 bases. This CDR3 region has 17 residues. CDR1 is SGHVS, CDR2 FQNEAQ, per germline. After removal of 5 bases from V and 3 bases from J, the junction contained 12 bases not matched to a gene.

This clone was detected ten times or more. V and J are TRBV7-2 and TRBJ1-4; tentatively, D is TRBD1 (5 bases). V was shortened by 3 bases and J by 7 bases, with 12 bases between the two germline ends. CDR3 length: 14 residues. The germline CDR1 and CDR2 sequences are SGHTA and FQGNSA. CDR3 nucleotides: TGTGCCAGCAGCTTCGCCGGGGCTCGTGAAAAACTGTTTTTT. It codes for CASSFAGAREKLFF.

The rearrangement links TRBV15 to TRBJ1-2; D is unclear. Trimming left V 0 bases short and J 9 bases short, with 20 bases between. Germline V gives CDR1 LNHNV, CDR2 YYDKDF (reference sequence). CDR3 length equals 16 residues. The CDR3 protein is CATSRDRGGCGTCYTF. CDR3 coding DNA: TGTGCCACCAGCAGAGATAGAGGAGGGTGCGGCACTTGCTACACCTTC.

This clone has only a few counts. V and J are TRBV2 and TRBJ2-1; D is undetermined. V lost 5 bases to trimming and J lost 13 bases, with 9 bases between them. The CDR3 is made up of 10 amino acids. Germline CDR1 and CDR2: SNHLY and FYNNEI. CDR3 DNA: TGTGCCAGCAGTAGAAATTATCAGTTCTTC. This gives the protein CASSRNYQFF.

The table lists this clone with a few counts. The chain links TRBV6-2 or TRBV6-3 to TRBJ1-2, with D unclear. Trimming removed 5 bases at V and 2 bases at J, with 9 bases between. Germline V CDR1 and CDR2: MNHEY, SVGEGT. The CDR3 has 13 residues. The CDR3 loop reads CASSIWLNYGYTF. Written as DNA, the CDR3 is TGTGCCAGCAGTATCTGGCTAAACTATGGCTACACCTTC.